This T cell receptor beta chain was recovered during a study of CD8+ T cells in alopecia areata. RNA extraction was followed by reverse transcription into cDNA, which acted as the sequencing template. The table came from immunoSEQ multiplex PCR; TCRdb's copy has only in-frame clones and leaves some out. The data contain about 190,000 clones, 45% to 65% of them singletons. The treatment here: oral pan-JAK inhibitor, 5-10 mg twice daily. Sorting of PBMCs yielded the CD4+ and CD8+ T cells. Germline lookup yields CDR1 SGHAT and CDR2 FQNNGV. CDR3 size: 16 residues. V lost 2 bases and J lost 4, with 15 bases in between.

Specimen: CD4+ T cells sorted from blood, collected at week 4, from a patient treated with tofacitinib. The origin of this receptor is a human donor with alopecia areata. This rearrangement joins TRBV11-2 to TRBJ2-1; D is uncertain. DNA of the CDR3: TGTGCCAGCAGCTTACTGGCTACCGAAGGTTACAATGAGCAGTTCTTC. Its translation is CASSLLATEGYNEQFF.